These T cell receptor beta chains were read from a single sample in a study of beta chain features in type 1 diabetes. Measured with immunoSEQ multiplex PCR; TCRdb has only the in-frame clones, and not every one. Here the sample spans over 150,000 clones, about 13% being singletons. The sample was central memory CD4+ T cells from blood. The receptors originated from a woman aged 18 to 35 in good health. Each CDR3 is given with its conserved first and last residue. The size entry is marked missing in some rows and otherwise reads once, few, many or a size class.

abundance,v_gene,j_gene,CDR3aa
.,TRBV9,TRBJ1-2,CASSAATGAIYGYTF
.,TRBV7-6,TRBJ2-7,CASSRIQGKQYF
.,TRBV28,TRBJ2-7,CASSEGTNSYEQYF
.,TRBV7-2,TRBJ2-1,CASSLVAGGKEQFF
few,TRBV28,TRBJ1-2,CASSFEYSGIDGYTF
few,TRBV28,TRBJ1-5,CASSSRQVPQHF
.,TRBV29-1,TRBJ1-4,CSVSRQGHNEKLFF
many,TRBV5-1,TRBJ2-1,CASSYTGLAGVYNEQFF
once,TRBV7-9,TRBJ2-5,CASSTQGLWETQYF
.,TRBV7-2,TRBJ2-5,CASSTRQGGETQYF
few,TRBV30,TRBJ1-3,CAGRDSGGNTIYF
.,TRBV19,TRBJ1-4,CASSMYRQSGEKLFF
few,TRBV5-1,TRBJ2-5,CASSLGTGISLETQYF
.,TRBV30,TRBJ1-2,CAWSVRGHAGGYTF